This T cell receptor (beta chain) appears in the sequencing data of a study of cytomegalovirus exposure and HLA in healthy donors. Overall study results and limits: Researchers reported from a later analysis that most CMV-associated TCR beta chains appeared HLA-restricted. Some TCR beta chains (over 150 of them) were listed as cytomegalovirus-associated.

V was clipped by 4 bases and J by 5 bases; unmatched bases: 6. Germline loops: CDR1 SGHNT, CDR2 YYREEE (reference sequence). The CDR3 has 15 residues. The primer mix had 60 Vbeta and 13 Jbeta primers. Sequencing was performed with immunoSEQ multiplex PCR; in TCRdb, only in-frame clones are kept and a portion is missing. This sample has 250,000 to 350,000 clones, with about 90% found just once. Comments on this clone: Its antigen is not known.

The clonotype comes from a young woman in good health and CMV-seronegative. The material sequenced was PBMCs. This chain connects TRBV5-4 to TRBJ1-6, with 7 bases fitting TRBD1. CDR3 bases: TGTGCCAGCAGCCGGAACAGGGGTGATAATTCACCCCTCCACTTT. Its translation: CASSRNRGDNSPLHF.